This entry is about one T cell receptor (beta chain). Its antigen is unidentified. The data originate from a study of T cell responses to AZD1222 COVID-19 vaccine. Generated by immunoSEQ multiplex PCR, the TCRdb table keeps only in-frame clones and is missing some. The sample holds roughly 110,000 clones; about 85% are singletons and the top ten take 4.5% to 6%. Study-level findings and limits: Just a handful of AZD1222 recipients were seropositive at baseline. Targets within unmutated variant regions were reportedly found for nearly half of spike-specific TCRs. White British people made up most donors, females outnumbered males, and clonal diversity was possibly underestimated.

Germline CDR1 is SGHRS and CDR2 is YFSETQ. Trimming removed 2 bases from V and 3 bases from J, with 9 bases in between. The CDR3 sequence is 14 residues long. Pooling of second doses given at about 4 or about 12 weeks was done. The rearrangement uses TRBV5-1 and TRBJ2-1; possibly TRBD1 for D (5 bases). The starting material was peripheral blood, obtained 28 days after the second AZD1222 dose. The clonotype originates from an adult who received the AZD1222 COVID-19 vaccine. The CDR3 nucleotides read TGCGCCAGCAGCTTTACAGGCCACTACAATGAGCAGTTCTTC. Its protein product is CASSFTGHYNEQFF.